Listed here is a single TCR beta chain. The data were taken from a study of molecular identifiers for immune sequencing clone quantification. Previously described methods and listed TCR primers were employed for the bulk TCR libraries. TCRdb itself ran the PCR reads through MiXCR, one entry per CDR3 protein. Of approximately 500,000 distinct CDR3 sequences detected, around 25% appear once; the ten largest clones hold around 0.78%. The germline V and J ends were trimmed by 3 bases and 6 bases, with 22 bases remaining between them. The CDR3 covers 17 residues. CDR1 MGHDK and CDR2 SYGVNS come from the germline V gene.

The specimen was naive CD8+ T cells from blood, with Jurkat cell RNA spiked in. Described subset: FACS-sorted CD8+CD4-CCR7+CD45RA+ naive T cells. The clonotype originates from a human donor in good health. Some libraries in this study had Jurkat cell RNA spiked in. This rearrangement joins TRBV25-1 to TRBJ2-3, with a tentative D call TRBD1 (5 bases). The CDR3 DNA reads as TGTGCCAGCAGTGACCTCTTGATCGGGCAGGGTGCCGATACGCAGTATTTT. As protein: CASSDLLIGQGADTQYF.